Listed below are T cell receptor beta chains from one sample, sequenced in a study of T cells expressing NK-cell markers. From its re-call of the 5' RACE reads, TCRdb lists each CDR3 protein once, without DNA. In all, the sample yields 150,000 to 200,000 distinct CDR3 sequences. The specimen was blood T cells: a sorted CD56 or NKG2C T cell subset, CD4+ or CD8+ T cells, or bulk PBMC T cells (not recorded which). Receptors were obtained from a woman aged 18 to 69 in good health. Both conserved end residues are part of each CDR3.

v_call,j_call,cdr3_aa
TRBV12-3/TRBV12-4,TRBJ1-3,CASSLGEGYTIYF
TRBV11-1,TRBJ2-3,CASSLRKRTGGTDTQYF
TRBV20-1,TRBJ1-1,CSATKTLDRVYTEAFF
TRBV12-5,TRBJ2-7,CASGSGQGRYEQYF
TRBV12-3/TRBV12-4,TRBJ2-3,CASTMRGISTDTQYF
TRBV9,TRBJ1-3,CASSPRTGSGNTIYF
TRBV29-1,TRBJ2-3,CSVEPRDRDTDTQYF
TRBV19,TRBJ1-5,CASRDHNQPQHF
TRBV12-3/TRBV12-4,TRBJ2-4,CASSFRGNRAKNIQYF
TRBV12-3/TRBV12-4,TRBJ1-1,CASNLWGAEAFF
TRBV7-3,TRBJ2-3,CASSPSSGRRLDTQYF
TRBV7-3,TRBJ2-7,CASSLNPGPYYEQYF
TRBV20-1,TRBJ2-7,CSARDRLAGGDPYEQYF
TRBV10-3,TRBJ1-2,CAIRNSASNYGYTF
TRBV20-1,TRBJ1-5,CSARDSGQGGNQPQHF
TRBV5-1,TRBJ2-7,CASSLTRGSPYEQYF
TRBV5-1,TRBJ2-3,CASSRTADTQYF
TRBV7-3,TRBJ2-3,CASSFASGSDTQYF
TRBV6-1,TRBJ1-2,CASSEARHESYGYTF
TRBV10-3,TRBJ1-2,CAISKTPGRENYGYTF
TRBV28,TRBJ1-1,CASSYPLSSATEAFF
TRBV5-1,TRBJ1-4,CASSPRQANEKLFF
TRBV3-1,TRBJ2-2,CASSQWDRDTGELFF
TRBV12-3/TRBV12-4,TRBJ1-1,CASSSVGTGIAEAFF
TRBV4-1,TRBJ2-5,CASSPGLASGNQETQYF
TRBV4-1,TRBJ1-1,CASSQVDRDNTEAFF
TRBV4-2,TRBJ2-4,CASSHEPGLAGLLAKNIQYF
TRBV24-1,TRBJ2-7,CATSDGGEQYF
TRBV12-3/TRBV12-4,TRBJ2-5,CASSTPDRGPAETQYF
TRBV3-1,TRBJ2-5,CASRQQGAETQYF
TRBV5-1,TRBJ2-2,CASSQPERGGTGELFF
TRBV6-1,TRBJ2-1,CASSEPGQGWEQFF
TRBV20-1,TRBJ2-5,CSADALRTEETQYF
TRBV20-1,TRBJ1-2,CSVGTESNYGYTF
TRBV5-5,TRBJ2-3,CASSLGNFGADTQYF
TRBV5-1,TRBJ2-3,CASSLGGDPSTDTQYF
TRBV7-3,TRBJ2-5,CASSFSGLAQETQYF
TRBV5-5,TRBJ2-1,CASIQGAGVSYNEQFF
TRBV20-1,TRBJ2-7,CSAPSAAVFGYEQYF
TRBV10-3,TRBJ2-1,CASHRQGGNEQFF
TRBV14,TRBJ2-1,CASSRRLAGVFTNEQFF
TRBV6-2/TRBV6-3,TRBJ1-1,CASSYSAGTVNTEAFF
TRBV7-2,TRBJ2-2,CASSSRIGRNTGELFF
TRBV18,TRBJ2-3,CASSATNSGSSLTDTQYF
TRBV14,TRBJ2-3,CASSFRQGGDTQYF
TRBV28,TRBJ1-5,CASSPGQGIQPQHF
TRBV12-3/TRBV12-4,TRBJ1-2,CASSLSGFNGYTF
TRBV9,TRBJ2-2,CASSPGTSVRTGELFF
TRBV5-4,TRBJ2-3,CASSSGTRKADTQYF
TRBV7-2,TRBJ2-7,CASSLQRQNNEQYF
TRBV12-3/TRBV12-4,TRBJ2-2,CASSPLGTGERRELFF
TRBV29-1,TRBJ2-3,CSVEILAGTDTQYF
TRBV5-1,TRBJ2-5,CASTPQGRGEETQYF
TRBV20-1,TRBJ1-1,CSARGRDRGVDTEAFF
TRBV29-1,TRBJ1-1,CSVAGVGINSGNTEAFF